This TCR beta chain was recorded in a study of blood T cell repertoires in COVID-19. Measured with immunoSEQ multiplex PCR; TCRdb has only the in-frame clones, and not every one. This sample has 250,000 to 350,000 clones, with 70% to 90% found just once. Trimming cost V 3 bases and J 3 bases; bases outside gene matches: 6. The CDR3 extends over 18 amino acids. Germline assignment: CDR1 SGHDT and CDR2 YYEEEE. This sequence was found in a woman younger than 45 who had recovered from COVID-19. Source material: PBMCs or T cells enriched from blood (not recorded which). The chain uses TRBV5-6 and TRBJ2-1, with 16 bases fitting TRBD2. Here the CDR3 reads CASSSGLAGGIGYNEQFF. CDR3 in DNA: TGTGCCAGCAGCTCGGGACTAGCGGGGGGGATAGGCTACAATGAGCAGTTCTTC.